A single sample is the source of the 30 T cell receptor beta chains below, sequenced in a study of T cell changes during pregnancy in multiple sclerosis. Clones were sequenced by immunoSEQ multiplex PCR, and TCRdb holds only the in-frame ones, with some missing. The table records about 46,000 clones, around 92% of them present only once. The input for sequencing was CD8+ T cells from peripheral blood mononuclear cells, taken in the first trimester of pregnancy. The source of these receptors is a female donor with multiple sclerosis, enrolled in a pregnancy study.

The V call is TRBV5-8, the J call TRBJ1-1; a possible D gene is TRBD1 (5 bases). This CDR3 contains 14 residues. The germline CDR1 and CDR2 sequences are SGHTS and YDEGEE. Trimming took 3 bases from V and 8 from J, leaving 17 bases between them. CDR3 DNA: TGTGCCAGCAGCTACAGGAAGAACTACCGGGAAGCTTTCTTT. Amino acids: CASSYRKNYREAFF.

This clone is medium-sized in the sample. V and J are TRBV4-2 and TRBJ2-2; D may be TRBD1 (5 bases). Germline V lookup: CDR1 LGHNA, CDR2 YNFKEQ. The CDR3 totals 15 residues. The V and J ends lost 0 bases and 1 base respectively, with 6 bases between them. The CDR3 is CASSQDGQNTGELFF. CDR3 nucleotides: TGTGCCAGCAGCCAAGACGGACAGAACACCGGGGAGCTGTTTTTT.

The chain uses TRBV7-2 and TRBJ1-1; D uncertain. The CDR3 extends over 12 amino acids. CDR1 is SGHTA, CDR2 FQGNSA, per germline. Trimming took off 5 bases at V and 8 bases at J, with 12 bases between the two ends. Here the CDR3 reads CASSEWESEAFF. The DNA for the CDR3 is TGTGCCAGCAGCGAGTGGGAGAGCGAAGCTTTCTTT.

The rearrangement joins TRBV5-8 to TRBJ1-6; D unclear. The length of the CDR3 is 16 residues. Germline V gene sequence: CDR1 SGHTS, CDR2 YDEGEE. V was trimmed by 3 bases and J by 7 bases, leaving 17 bases between them. The CDR3 region is CASSSRWRGINSPLHF. CDR3 DNA: TGTGCCAGCAGCTCGAGGTGGCGCGGGATAAATTCACCCCTCCACTTT.

The V call is TRBV7-9, the J call TRBJ2-5; 14 bases are shared with TRBD2. CDR3 length: 15 residues. With V trimmed by 5 bases and J by 4 bases, 3 bases remained unmatched. Per germline, CDR1 SEHNR and CDR2 FQNEAQ (reference sequence). The CDR3, as DNA: TGTGCCAGCAGCCTGACTAGCGGGGGGGCAGAGACCCAGTACTTC. It encodes CASSLTSGGAETQYF.

The CDR3 bases are TGTGCCAGCAGCCAAGTTCGGGACAGCTCCTACGAGCAGTACTTC. It yields the protein CASSQVRDSSYEQYF. This sequence joins TRBV4-2 and TRBJ2-7, with TRBD1 identical over 7 bases. The CDR3 sequence is 15 residues long. CDR1 is LGHNA, CDR2 YNFKEQ, per germline. V lost 1 base and J lost 0; bases outside the gene matches: 3.

A remark on this clone: One end of the junction does not line up with germline, which may come from a read error. Other DNA sequences in this specimen translate into the identical CDR3. V is TRBV5-4 and J is TRBJ2-7, with 8 bases aligning to TRBD1. Looked up from germline, CDR1 is SGHNT and CDR2 is YYREEE (reference sequence). The CDR3 length is 15 residues. The CDR3 spells CASSFGTGDSYEQYF. The CDR3 DNA sequence: TGTGCTAGCAGCTTTGGGACAGGAGACTCCTACGAGCAGTACTTC.

The chain has TRBV4-1 and TRBJ2-2; no definite D call. V lost 1 base and J lost 2, with 5 bases in between. This CDR3 region has 14 residues. CDR1 is MGHRA and CDR2 is YSYEKL in the germline V gene. CDR3: CASSQASNTGELFF. In DNA form, the CDR3 reads TGCGCCAGCAGCCAAGCATCAAACACCGGGGAGCTGTTTTTT.

J is TRBJ1-3 and V is TRBV4-1, with D possibly matching TRBD1 (5 bases). CDR1 and CDR2 (germline): MGHRA, YSYEKL. The V end was cut by 1 base, the J end by 4 bases, with 17 bases between. There are 17 residues in the CDR3. The CDR3 loop is CASSQVGGARLGNTIYF. The CDR3 DNA sequence: TGCGCCAGCAGCCAAGTTGGCGGGGCCCGGTTGGGAAACACCATATATTTT.

The CDR3 DNA is TGTGCCAGCAGCTTAATCTTCTCTGAGCAGTTCTTC. This codes for CASSLIFSEQFF. The gene calls are TRBV11-2 and TRBJ2-1; D not resolved. V was cut by 2 bases and J by 9 bases, with 8 bases left in between. Germline CDR1 reads SGHAT; CDR2 reads FQNNGV. The length of the CDR3 is 12 residues.

The J gene is TRBJ2-7, the V gene TRBV19; D not resolved. In germline, CDR1 is LNHDA, CDR2 SQIVND (reference sequence). Trimming stripped 3 bases from V and 6 bases from J, with 9 bases between. The CDR3 length is 12 residues. CDR3 sequence reads: CASSILSGEQYF. The CDR3 region has the DNA TGTGCCAGTAGTATCCTATCTGGCGAGCAGTACTTC.

This chain joins TRBV4-1 and TRBJ2-7; 12 bases agree with TRBD2. This CDR3 comprises 15 residues. Germline trimming cut 4 bases from V and 5 bases from J; bases unmatched to any gene: 6. CDR1 is MGHRA, CDR2 YSYEKL, per germline. CDR3 sequence: CASSPTSGRFHEQYF. For the CDR3, the DNA is TGCGCCAGCAGCCCCACTAGCGGGAGGTTCCACGAGCAGTACTTC.

The chain joins TRBV19 to TRBJ2-4; 8 bases align to TRBD2. The CDR3 totals 17 residues. V shed 1 base and J 0 bases; nucleotides not matched to a gene: 5. Germline assignment: CDR1 LNHDA and CDR2 SQIVND (reference sequence). The CDR3 spells CASSIAERELAKNIQYF. The CDR3 nucleotides are TGTGCCAGTAGTATAGCGGAGCGGGAGCTAGCCAAAAACATTCAGTACTTC.

The CDR3 protein is CASSFGGVNTEAFF. The CDR3 coding sequence is TGTGCCAGTAGTTTCGGGGGGGTGAACACTGAAGCTTTCTTT. The chain couples TRBV19 to TRBJ1-1; D perhaps matches TRBD1 (5 bases). The V end was cut by 5 bases, the J end by 0 bases, with 10 bases between. The CDR3 is 14 residues long. Germline V lookup: CDR1 LNHDA, CDR2 SQIVND (reference sequence).

The count of this clone is one. This chain joins TRBV28 and TRBJ2-1, with TRBD2 identical over 9 bases. V lost 5 bases and J lost 7; bases outside the gene matches: 6. The length of the CDR3 is 14 residues. Germline V CDR1 and CDR2: MDHEN, SYDVKM. The CDR3 DNA follows: TGTGCCAGCAGTGAGGCGGGAGGGCAAAATGAGCAGTTCTTC. Protein sequence: CASSEAGGQNEQFF.

This clone has a single count. The CDR3 region is CASSPQGYEQYF. CDR3 nucleotides: TGTGCCAGCAGTCCACAGGGTTACGAGCAGTACTTC. V and J are TRBV27 and TRBJ2-7; D perhaps matches TRBD1 (6 bases). The germline CDR1 and CDR2 sequences are MNHEY and SMNVEV (reference sequence). This CDR3 spans 12 amino acids. Trimming cost V 5 bases and J 4 bases, with 9 bases left between them.

This clone was seen just once. Relative to the germline gene, one junction end is altered; a read error may explain this. This rearrangement joins TRBV10-3 to TRBJ1-1, with D perhaps matching TRBD1 (5 bases). This CDR3 is built from 13 residues. Germline values: CDR1 ENHRY, CDR2 SYGVKD. The DNA of the CDR3 is TGTGCCATCAGCTTAAAACCGGGACTAGAAATACTCTTT. It is translated as CAISLKPGLEILF.

CDR3 residues: CASSQDPHPLGNEQFF. For the CDR3, the DNA is TGCGCCAGCAGCCAAGACCCGCACCCGCTCGGCAATGAGCAGTTCTTC. The rearrangement uses TRBV4-3 and TRBJ2-1; D is undetermined. This CDR3 contains 16 residues. Trimming shortened V by 0 bases and J by 6 bases, and 15 bases separated the two germline ends. Looked up from germline, CDR1 is LGHNA and CDR2 is YSLEER.

The chain joins TRBV2 to TRBJ2-2; 14 nucleotides agree with TRBD2. Germline V gives CDR1 SNHLY, CDR2 FYNNEI. V was clipped by 6 bases and J by 5 bases; unmatched bases: 8. This CDR3 spans 17 amino acids. The CDR3 coding sequence is TGTGCCAGCAGCCCGGGACTAGCGGGGGTCGAGACCGGGGAGCTGTTTTTT. This sequence encodes CASSPGLAGVETGELFF.

This chain links TRBV19 with TRBJ1-5; 7 positions match TRBD1. Germline values: CDR1 LNHDA, CDR2 SQIVND (reference sequence). With 7 bases clipped from V and 4 bases from J, the junction kept 7 bases outside the gene matches. This CDR3 spans 14 amino acids. CDR3 DNA sequence: TGTGCCAGTATAAACAGGGGACGAAATCAGCCCCAGCATTTT. Translating it yields CASINRGRNQPQHF.

The chain has TRBV19 and TRBJ2-7; D gene uncertain. With 5 bases removed from V and 7 bases from J, the gap between germline ends came to 21 bases. The germline V gene encodes CDR1 LNHDA and CDR2 SQIVND (reference sequence). This CDR3 region has 15 residues. CDR3: CASSSLRQGSLEQYF. CDR3 DNA: TGTGCCAGTAGTTCCCTGAGGCAAGGCTCCTTAGAGCAGTACTTC.

J is TRBJ1-1 and V is TRBV4-1; D is unclear. The V end was cut by 1 base, the J end by 7 bases, with 16 bases between. Looked up from germline, CDR1 is MGHRA and CDR2 is YSYEKL. This CDR3 contains 15 residues. CDR3 in amino acids: CASSQVPGAGNEAFF. The CDR3, as DNA: TGCGCCAGCAGCCAAGTACCCGGTGCCGGGAATGAAGCTTTCTTT.

This clone was recorded only once. The chain employs TRBV4-1 and TRBJ1-5, with 10 positions matching TRBD1. The germline V gene has CDR1 MGHRA and CDR2 YSYEKL. The length of the CDR3 is 15 residues. V trimming: 3 bases; J trimming: 4 bases; junction bases outside the gene matches: 3. CDR3 sequence (DNA): TGCGCCAGCAGCCATAGGGACAGGGGTAATCAGCCCCAGCATTTT. The encoded protein is CASSHRDRGNQPQHF.

The DNA of the CDR3 is TGTGCCAGCAGCTTAGTAGTATCCTACGAGCAGTACTTC. This codes for CASSLVVSYEQYF. V is TRBV11-2 and J is TRBJ2-7; the D is unclear. The V gene lost 1 base and the J gene lost 1 base, with 5 bases spanning the gap. CDR1 and CDR2 from the germline V gene are SGHAT and FQNNGV. The CDR3 covers 13 residues.

The rearrangement links TRBV19 to TRBJ2-2, with D possibly TRBD2 on 6 matching bases. The germline gives CDR1 LNHDA, CDR2 SQIVND (reference sequence). The CDR3 is 13 amino acids. The germline V and J ends were trimmed by 8 bases and 5 bases, with 12 bases remaining between them. The CDR3 region is CASWGDGTGELFF. CDR3 DNA sequence: TGTGCCAGTTGGGGGGACGGTACCGGGGAGCTGTTTTTT.

The J gene is TRBJ1-5, the V gene TRBV4-1; weak D call: TRBD1 (5 bases). The ends were cut back, 3 bases at V and 7 bases at J, with 19 bases in the middle. The CDR3 loop spans 16 amino acids. CDR1 is MGHRA and CDR2 is YSYEKL in the germline V gene. DNA for the CDR3: TGCGCCAGCAGCCATGGGGGGAGGGGCGGGGAACAGCCCCAGCATTTT. Translating it yields CASSHGGRGGEQPQHF.

The gene calls are TRBV7-9 and TRBJ2-1, with D tentatively TRBD1 (6 bases). Germline lookup yields CDR1 SEHNR and CDR2 FQNEAQ (reference sequence). The V gene lost 5 bases and the J gene lost 0 bases, with 14 bases spanning the gap. CDR3 length: 16 amino acids. The DNA for the CDR3 is TGTGCCAGCAGCCCTCAAGGGGGTAGCTCCTACAATGAGCAGTTCTTC. Translated: CASSPQGGSSYNEQFF.

CDR3 residues: CASSLPTRLNTEAFF. CDR3 in DNA: TGTGCCAGCAGTCTACCGACAAGACTGAACACTGAAGCTTTCTTT. The J gene is TRBJ1-1, the V gene TRBV6-1; no definite D call. The CDR3 is 15 amino acids. V was shortened by 5 bases and J by 0 bases, with 13 bases between the two germline ends. Germline-derived CDR1 and CDR2 are MNHNS and SASEGT.

The chain joins TRBV7-9 to TRBJ2-1; 10 nucleotides align to TRBD2. From germline, CDR1 is SEHNR and CDR2 FQNEAQ (reference sequence). V shed 8 bases and J 4 bases; nucleotides not matched to a gene: 5. The CDR3 has 14 amino acids. CDR3 protein: CASGTSGAYNEQFF. In nucleotides, the CDR3 is TGTGCCAGCGGTACTAGCGGGGCATACAATGAGCAGTTCTTC. Drawing the rest from reference TRBV7-9 and TRBJ2-1, the complete variable domain is DTGVSQNPRHKITKRGQNVTFRCDPISEHNRLYWYRQTLGQGPEFLTYFQNEAQLEKSRLLSDRFSAERPKGSFSTLEIQRTEQGDSAMYLCASGTSGAYNEQFFGPGTRLTVL.

The chain couples TRBV9 to TRBJ2-7; D perhaps matches TRBD2 (7 bases). V was clipped by 4 bases and J by 7 bases, with 21 bases between them. Germline assignment: CDR1 SGDLS and CDR2 YYNGEE. The CDR3 is made up of 15 amino acids. As DNA, the CDR3 is TGTGCCAGCAGCTCGAGCGCCGGTAGGGGGGGGGAGCAGTACTTC. Translation: CASSSSAGRGGEQYF.